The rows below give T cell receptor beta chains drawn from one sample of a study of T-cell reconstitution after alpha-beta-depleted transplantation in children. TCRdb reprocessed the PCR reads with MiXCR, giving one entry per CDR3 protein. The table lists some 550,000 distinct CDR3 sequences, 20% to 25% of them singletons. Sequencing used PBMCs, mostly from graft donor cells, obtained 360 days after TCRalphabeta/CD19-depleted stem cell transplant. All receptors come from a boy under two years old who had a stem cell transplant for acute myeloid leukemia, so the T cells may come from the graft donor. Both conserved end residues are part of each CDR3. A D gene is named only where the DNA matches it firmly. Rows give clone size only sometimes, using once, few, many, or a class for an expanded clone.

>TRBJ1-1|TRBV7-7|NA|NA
CASSFGGMRNTEAFF
TGTGCCAGCAGCTTCGGGGGGATGAGGAACACTGAAGCTTTCTTT
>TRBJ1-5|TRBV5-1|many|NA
CASSVSPGGNQPQHF
TGCGCCAGCAGCGTGTCACCGGGGGGCAATCAGCCCCAGCATTTT
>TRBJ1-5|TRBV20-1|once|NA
CSAASLGSQGSNQPQHF
TGCAGCGCTGCATCGCTGGGATCTCAGGGGAGCAATCAGCCCCAGCATTTT
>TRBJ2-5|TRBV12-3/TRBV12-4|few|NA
CASSLIGFQETQYF
TGTGCCAGCAGTTTAATAGGGTTCCAAGAGACCCAGTACTTC
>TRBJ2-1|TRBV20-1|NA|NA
CSARVLGRNEQFF
TGCAGTGCTAGGGTATTAGGAAGGAATGAGCAGTTCTTC
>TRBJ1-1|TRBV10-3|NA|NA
CAISESARMNTEAFF
TGTGCCATCAGTGAGTCGGCCCGAATGAACACTGAAGCTTTCTTT
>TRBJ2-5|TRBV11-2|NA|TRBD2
CASTSLPTSAEETQYF
TGTGCCAGCACCTCTTTGCCGACTAGCGCAGAAGAGACCCAGTACTTC
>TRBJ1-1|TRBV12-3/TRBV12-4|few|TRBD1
CASSTGVMNTEAFF
TGTGCCAGCAGCACAGGGGTAATGAACACTGAAGCTTTCTTT
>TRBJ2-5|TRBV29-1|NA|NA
CSDEGGAGETQYF
TGCAGCGATGAGGGCGGGGCAGGGGAGACCCAGTACTTC
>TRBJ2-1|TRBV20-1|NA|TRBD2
CSARAWRGGYNEQFF
TGCAGTGCTAGGGCCTGGCGGGGGGGCTACAATGAGCAGTTCTTC
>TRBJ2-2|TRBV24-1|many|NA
CATSDTGNYGGELFF
TGTGCCACCAGTGATACAGGGAATTACGGCGGGGAGCTGTTTTTT
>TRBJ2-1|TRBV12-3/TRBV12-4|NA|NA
CASTPGPLNNEQFF
TGTGCCAGCACCCCCGGGCCCCTCAACAATGAGCAGTTCTTC
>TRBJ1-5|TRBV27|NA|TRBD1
CASSLSQGSQPQHF
TGTGCCAGCAGTTTGTCACAGGGGAGTCAGCCCCAGCATTTT
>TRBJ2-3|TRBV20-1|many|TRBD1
CSAPDRGRVQDTQYF
TGCAGTGCCCCAGACAGGGGGCGCGTTCAAGATACGCAGTATTTT
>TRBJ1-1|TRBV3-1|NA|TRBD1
CASSQEGQGARNTEAFF
TGTGCCAGCAGCCAAGAAGGGCAGGGGGCGCGTAACACTGAAGCTTTCTTT